A single sample is the source of the 21 T cell receptor beta chains below, sequenced in a study of long-term antiretroviral therapy in people with HIV. A v3.0 immunoSEQ assay was performed at survey level. The protocol was immunoSEQ multiplex PCR, while the TCRdb copy is restricted to in-frame clones and leaves out a portion. This sample has tens of thousands of clones; 85% to 90% occur once, and the top ten carry less than 6%. The material was unsorted PBMCs, obtained 0.8 years after starting antiretroviral therapy. Receptors originate from a woman between 25 and 40 years old with HIV.

The chain is built from TRBV30 and TRBJ1-1; the D gene is possibly TRBD1 (5 bases). Germline V lookup: CDR1 GTSNPN, CDR2 SVGIG (reference sequence). The CDR3 loop spans 11 amino acids. V lost 2 bases, J lost 7 bases, and 8 bases lay in between. The CDR3 is CAWSKQVEAFF. The CDR3 region has the DNA TGTGCCTGGAGTAAACAGGTTGAAGCTTTCTTT.

CDR3 coding DNA: TGTGCCAGCGGCCTCTCGGGACAGCCCCAGCATTTT. Translation: CASGLSGQPQHF. V gene TRBV7-6 combines with J gene TRBJ1-5; D not resolved. The CDR3 has 12 residues. In germline, CDR1 is SGHVS, CDR2 FNYEAQ. The ends were cut back, 8 bases at V and 7 bases at J, with 12 bases in the middle.

Written as DNA, the CDR3 is TGTGCCAGCAGCTTAAGGGGGACAGGGGGTCAGCCCCAGCATTTT. Protein: CASSLRGTGGQPQHF. This chain links TRBV7-8 with TRBJ1-5; TRBD1 agrees at 11 bases. The CDR3 consists of 15 residues. V was pared by 2 bases and J by 6 bases, with 3 bases of the junction left unmatched. Per the germline V gene, CDR1 is SGHVS and CDR2 is FQNEAQ.

The chain carries TRBV9 and TRBJ2-1; a possible D gene is TRBD2 (5 bases). From germline, CDR1 is SGDLS and CDR2 YYNGEE. With 5 bases removed from V and 2 bases from J, the gap between germline ends came to 14 bases. This CDR3 has 15 amino acids. The CDR3 DNA is TGTGCCAGCAGTACAACGGGAACTCCCTACAATGAGCAGTTCTTC. The encoded protein is CASSTTGTPYNEQFF.

The table lists this clone with a few counts. The V and J genes are TRBV27 and TRBJ1-5, with D unclear. The germline gives CDR1 MNHEY, CDR2 SMNVEV (reference sequence). This CDR3 is built from 13 residues. Trimming shortened V by 5 bases and J by 7 bases, and 12 bases separated the two germline ends. CDR3 coding DNA: TGTGCCAGCAGTCTAAAATTAGGGCAGCCCCAGCATTTT. This sequence encodes CASSLKLGQPQHF.

This chain uses TRBV27 with TRBJ2-2; D perhaps matches TRBD1 (6 bases). Germline CDR1 and CDR2: MNHEY and SMNVEV (reference sequence). CDR3 length: 14 residues. Trimming left V 4 bases short and J 4 bases short, with 10 bases between. The DNA of the CDR3 is TGTGCCAGCAGTTGGGGGCGCGGCACCGGGGAGCTGTTTTTT. Its translation is CASSWGRGTGELFF.

This clone was recorded once. The V gene is TRBV7-9, the J gene TRBJ2-3, with 9 bases matching TRBD2. The V segment lost 5 bases and the J segment 2 bases; nucleotides outside the gene matches: 8. This CDR3 contains 16 residues. Germline V gene sequence: CDR1 SEHNR, CDR2 FQNEAQ (reference sequence). Here the CDR3 reads CASSRTLAGATDTQYF. CDR3 nucleotides: TGTGCCAGCAGCCGGACGTTAGCGGGGGCCACAGATACGCAGTATTTT. Full variable domain (outside the CDR3, taken from reference TRBV7-9 and TRBJ2-3): DTGVSQNPRHKITKRGQNVTFRCDPISEHNRLYWYRQTLGQGPEFLTYFQNEAQLEKSRLLSDRFSAERPKGSFSTLEIQRTEQGDSAMYLCASSRTLAGATDTQYFGPGTRLTVL.

V gene TRBV2 combines with J gene TRBJ1-6; TRBD1 is a possible D gene (6 bases). Looked up from germline, CDR1 is SNHLY and CDR2 is FYNNEI. The V and J ends lost 6 bases and 4 bases respectively, with 16 bases between them. This CDR3 contains 16 residues. DNA of the CDR3: TGTGCCAGCAGGACAACAGGGAACTTATATAATTCACCCCTCCACTTT. It yields the protein CASRTTGNLYNSPLHF.

The V and J genes are TRBV2 and TRBJ2-1; 8 nucleotides align to TRBD2. V dropped 6 bases and J dropped 4; count of bases not matched to a gene: 5. Germline V lookup: CDR1 SNHLY, CDR2 FYNNEI. The CDR3 has 14 amino acids. The CDR3 reads CASRLAGYYNEQFF. In DNA form, the CDR3 reads TGTGCCAGCAGGTTAGCGGGGTATTACAATGAGCAGTTCTTC.

This clone occurred a few times. The chain links TRBV2 to TRBJ2-7; D gene unclear. CDR1 SNHLY and CDR2 FYNNEI come from the germline V gene. Trimming cost V 4 bases and J 1 base, with 11 bases left between them. This CDR3 has 14 residues. The CDR3 coding sequence is TGTGCCAGCAGTGGCACCAGTTCGTCCTACGAGCAGTACTTC. Protein sequence: CASSGTSSSYEQYF.

V usage is TRBV5-1 and J usage is TRBJ1-5; 10 nucleotides align to TRBD1. V lost 3 bases and J lost 1; bases outside the gene matches: 4. Germline V CDR1 and CDR2: SGHRS, YFSETQ. The CDR3 covers 16 residues. The CDR3 nucleotides read TGCGCCAGCAGCTCACCGGGACAGGGGAGCAATCAGCCCCAGCATTTT. The encoded protein is CASSSPGQGSNQPQHF.

This sequence joins TRBV5-8 and TRBJ2-3, with 12 bases fitting TRBD2. Losses at the gene ends were 3 bases for V and 7 bases for J; bases not matched to a gene: 9. The CDR3 consists of 16 residues. Germline CDR1 SGHTS, CDR2 YDEGEE. The DNA for the CDR3 is TGTGCCAGCAGCTGGAAACTAGCGGGGGGCCGTTATACGCAGTATTTT. Its translation: CASSWKLAGGRYTQYF.

The chain employs TRBV7-4 and TRBJ1-1; 8 bases are a match to TRBD1. Germline V CDR1 and CDR2: SGHVT, SQSDAQ. J gave up 0 bases and V 3 bases, and 9 bases lay outside the gene matches. The CDR3 has 17 amino acids. DNA of the CDR3: TGTGCCAGCAGCTTCGCCACACAGGGGGGAATGAACACTGAAGCTTTCTTT. Its translation: CASSFATQGGMNTEAFF.

This rearrangement joins TRBV11-2 to TRBJ1-1; TRBD1 matches 7 bases. CDR1 is SGHAT and CDR2 is FQNNGV in the germline V gene. The CDR3 totals 16 residues. J gave up 1 base and V 1 base, and 6 bases lay outside the gene matches. The CDR3 coding sequence is TGTGCCAGCAGCTTAGCGGGACAGTTAAGGAACACTGAAGCTTTCTTT. It encodes CASSLAGQLRNTEAFF.

J is TRBJ1-1 and V is TRBV5-6; 8 bases are shared with TRBD1. This CDR3 has 15 residues. CDR1 and CDR2 from the germline V gene are SGHDT and YYEEEE. V was pared by 4 bases and J by 5 bases, with 10 bases of the junction left unmatched. The CDR3 sequence: CASSRTGGWGTEAFF. The CDR3 DNA is TGTGCCAGCAGCCGAACAGGGGGTTGGGGTACTGAAGCTTTCTTT.

In this sample, this clone turned up once. V and J are TRBV5-5 and TRBJ1-2, with TRBD1 matching 9 bases. Germline V gives CDR1 SGHKS, CDR2 YYEKEE (reference sequence). The CDR3 is made up of 15 amino acids. V lost 4 bases and J lost 8; bases outside the gene matches: 12. DNA for the CDR3: TGTGCCAGCAGCCCCGGACAGGGGACAAGCTTCGGCTACACCTTC. Translated, it gives CASSPGQGTSFGYTF.

The chain employs TRBV5-1 and TRBJ1-3; 8 bases align to TRBD1. Trimming cost V 4 bases and J 1 base; bases outside gene matches: 7. The CDR3 is 16 residues long. Germline loops: CDR1 SGHRS, CDR2 YFSETQ. The CDR3 bases are TGCGCCAGCAGCGGAGGGGACAGGCTATCTGGAAACACCATATATTTT. Translation gives CASSGGDRLSGNTIYF. The full variable domain, with the rest looked up from reference TRBV5-1 and TRBJ1-3, is KAGVTQTPRYLIKTRGQQVTLSCSPISGHRSVSWYQQTPGQGLQFLFEYFSETQRNKGNFPGRFSGRQFSNSRSEMNVSTLELGDSALYLCASSGGDRLSGNTIYFGEGSWLTVV.

This chain links TRBV25-1 with TRBJ2-5; D remains ambiguous. V shed 6 bases and J shed 5 bases, with 10 bases lying between them. This CDR3 contains 12 residues. Germline CDR1 is MGHDK and CDR2 is SYGVNS. CDR3 residues: CASRNHIETQYF. The CDR3 bases are TGTGCCAGCAGAAATCATATCGAGACCCAGTACTTC.

The chain has TRBV5-1 and TRBJ1-6, with a weak D call TRBD1 (6 bases). The CDR3 runs to 17 residues. Germline V CDR1 and CDR2: SGHRS, YFSETQ. Between the trimmed V and J ends, which lost 5 bases and 7 bases, there was a span of 22 bases. As DNA, the CDR3 is TGCGCCAGCAGAAGAGGGTTCATAGACAGGAGGAATTCACCCCTCCACTTT. Its translation is CASRRGFIDRRNSPLHF.

This sequence joins TRBV5-1 and TRBJ1-1; tentative D call: TRBD1 (6 bases). The CDR3 spans 16 residues. V was shortened by 4 bases and J by 0 bases, with 16 bases between the two germline ends. The V gene's germline CDR1 is SGHRS and CDR2 YFSETQ. The CDR3 DNA is TGCGCCAGCAGCCCGGGACACAGCGTCATGAACACTGAAGCTTTCTTT. Translating gives CASSPGHSVMNTEAFF.

The chain has TRBV10-3 and TRBJ1-3, with D unclear. V lost 6 bases, J lost 2 bases, and 14 bases lay in between. CDR1 and CDR2 from the germline V gene are ENHRY and SYGVKD. The CDR3 has 15 residues. The DNA of the CDR3 is TGTGCCATCAGCCGGAGTGTGGACGCTGGAAACACCATATATTTT. It yields the protein CAISRSVDAGNTIYF.